This T cell receptor (beta chain) appears in the sequencing data of a study of read filtering for tumor transcriptome and immune sequencing. Whole-study context: After DNase treatment, RNA was made into whole-transcriptome libraries. RNA-seq yielded only roughly 85 to 1,400 TCR reads, IR-seq about 4 to 10.27 million. Findings and caveats of the study: This fraction held mixed bone marrow immune cells after CD138-negative sorting.

The library was built from about 0.4 ug RNA with molecular barcoded adaptors for alpha/delta and beta/gamma chains. TCRdb called the reads again in MiXCR, with one record for every CDR3 protein. The data show about 5,800 distinct CDR3 sequences, 21% seen once. The CDR3 loop spans 14 amino acids. Trimming at V came to 6 bases and at J to 7 bases, leaving 7 bases not matched to a gene. In its sample, this clonotype is medium-sized. Its antigen remains unidentified. The receptor comes from a donor aged 40 or over with multiple myeloma. This chain connects TRBV12-3 or TRBV12-4 to TRBJ1-4, with 8 bases identical to TRBD1. The sample consisted of a population of CD138-negative cells sorted from bone marrow. CDR3 residues: CASRKTGESEKLFF. As DNA, the CDR3 is TGTGCCAGCAGGAAGACAGGGGAGTCTGAAAAACTGTTTTTT.